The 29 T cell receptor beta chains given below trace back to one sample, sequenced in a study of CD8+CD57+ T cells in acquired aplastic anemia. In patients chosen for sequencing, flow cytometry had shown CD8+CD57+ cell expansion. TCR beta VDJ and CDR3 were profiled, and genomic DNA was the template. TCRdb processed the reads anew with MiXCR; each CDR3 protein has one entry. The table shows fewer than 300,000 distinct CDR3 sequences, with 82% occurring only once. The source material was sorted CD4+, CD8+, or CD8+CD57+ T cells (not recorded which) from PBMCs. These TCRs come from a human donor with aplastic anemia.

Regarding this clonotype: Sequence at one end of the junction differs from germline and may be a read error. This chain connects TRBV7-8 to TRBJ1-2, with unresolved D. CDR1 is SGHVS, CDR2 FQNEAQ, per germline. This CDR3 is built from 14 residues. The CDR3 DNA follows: TGTGCCAGCAGCTTAGGAGGAGGTCACGTTACGCAGTATTTC. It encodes CASSLGGGHVTQYF.

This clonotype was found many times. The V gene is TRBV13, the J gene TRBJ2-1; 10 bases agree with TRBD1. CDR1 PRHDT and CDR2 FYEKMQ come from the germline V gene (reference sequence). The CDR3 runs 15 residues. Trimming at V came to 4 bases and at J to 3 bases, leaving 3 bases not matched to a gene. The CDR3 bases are TGTGCCAGCAGCTCGAGGGACAGGGGCTACAATGAGCAGTTCTTC. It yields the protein CASSSRDRGYNEQFF.

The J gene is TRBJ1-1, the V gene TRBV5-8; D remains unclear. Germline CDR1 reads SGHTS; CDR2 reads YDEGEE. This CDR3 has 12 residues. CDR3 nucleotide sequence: TGTGCTAGTAGGGTGGGAACCACTGAAGCTTTCTTT. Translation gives CASRVGTTEAFF.

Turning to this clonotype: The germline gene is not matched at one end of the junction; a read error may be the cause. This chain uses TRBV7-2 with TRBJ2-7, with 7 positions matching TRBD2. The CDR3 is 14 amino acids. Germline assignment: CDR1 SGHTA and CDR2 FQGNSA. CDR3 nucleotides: TGTGCCAGCAGCTTATCGGGAGGACGCTATAAGCAGTATTTC. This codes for CASSLSGGRYKQYF.

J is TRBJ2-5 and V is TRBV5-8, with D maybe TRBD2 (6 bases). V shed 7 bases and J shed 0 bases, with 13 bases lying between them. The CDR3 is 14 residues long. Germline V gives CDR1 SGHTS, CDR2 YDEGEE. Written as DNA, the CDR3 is TGTGCCAGCGGGGTTGCTAGCGACCAAGAGACCCAGTACTTC. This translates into CASGVASDQETQYF.

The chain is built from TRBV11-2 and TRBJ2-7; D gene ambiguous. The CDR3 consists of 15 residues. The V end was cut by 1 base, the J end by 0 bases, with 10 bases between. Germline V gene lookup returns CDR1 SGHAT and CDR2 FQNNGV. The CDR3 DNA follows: TGTGCCAGCAGCTTAGTCGGATCTGGCTCCTACGAGCAGTACGTC. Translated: CASSLVGSGSYEQYV.

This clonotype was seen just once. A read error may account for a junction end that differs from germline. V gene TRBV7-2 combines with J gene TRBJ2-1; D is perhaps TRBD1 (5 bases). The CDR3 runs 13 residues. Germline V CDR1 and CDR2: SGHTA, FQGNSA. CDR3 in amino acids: CASSVGRNYDHTF. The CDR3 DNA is TGTGCCAGCAGCGTGGGGCGGAACTATGACCACACCTTC. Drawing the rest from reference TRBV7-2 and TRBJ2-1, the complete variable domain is GAGVSQSPSNKVTEKGKDVELRCDPISGHTALYWYRQSLGQGLEFLIYFQGNSAPDKSGLPSDRFSAERTGGSVSTLTIQRTQQEDSAVYLCASSVGRNYDHTFGPGTRLTVL.

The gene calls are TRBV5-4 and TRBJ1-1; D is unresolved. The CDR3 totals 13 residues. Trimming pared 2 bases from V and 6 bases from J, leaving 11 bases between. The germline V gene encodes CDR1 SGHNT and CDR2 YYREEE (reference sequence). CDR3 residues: CASSFTSGAEAFF. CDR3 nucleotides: TGTGCCAGCAGCTTTACTAGCGGGGCTGAAGCTTTCTTT.

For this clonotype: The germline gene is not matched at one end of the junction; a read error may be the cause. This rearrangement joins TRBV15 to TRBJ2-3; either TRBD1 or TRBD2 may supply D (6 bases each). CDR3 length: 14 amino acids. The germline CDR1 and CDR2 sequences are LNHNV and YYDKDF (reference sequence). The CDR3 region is CATSRQGGPQAKYF. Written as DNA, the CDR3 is TGTGCCACCAGCAGACAAGGGGGGCCCCAGGCCAAGTACTTC.

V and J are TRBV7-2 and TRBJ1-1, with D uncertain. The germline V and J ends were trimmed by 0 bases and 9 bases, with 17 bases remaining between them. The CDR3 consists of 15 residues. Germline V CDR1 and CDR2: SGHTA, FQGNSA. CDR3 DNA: TGTGCCAGCAGCTTAGCGCTAGGACCCAATACGCAAGCTTTCTTT. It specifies CASSLALGPNTQAFF. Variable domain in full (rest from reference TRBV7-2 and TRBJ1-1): GAGVSQSPSNKVTEKGKDVELRCDPISGHTALYWYRQSLGQGLEFLIYFQGNSAPDKSGLPSDRFSAERTGGSVSTLTIQRTQQEDSAVYLCASSLALGPNTQAFFGQGTRLTVV.

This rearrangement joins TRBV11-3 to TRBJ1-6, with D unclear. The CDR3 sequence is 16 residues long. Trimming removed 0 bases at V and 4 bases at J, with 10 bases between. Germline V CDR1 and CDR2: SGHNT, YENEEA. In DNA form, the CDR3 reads TGTGCCAGCAGCTTAGATGTGAGAGGGTATAATTCACCCCTCCACTTT. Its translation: CASSLDVRGYNSPLHF.

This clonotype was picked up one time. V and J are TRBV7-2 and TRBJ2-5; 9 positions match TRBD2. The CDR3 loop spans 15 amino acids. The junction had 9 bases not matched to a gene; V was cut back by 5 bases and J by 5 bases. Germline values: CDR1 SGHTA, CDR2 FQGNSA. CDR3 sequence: CASSARGGARETQYF. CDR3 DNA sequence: TGTGCCAGCAGCGCCCGCGGGGGGGCGAGGGAGACCCAGTACTTC.

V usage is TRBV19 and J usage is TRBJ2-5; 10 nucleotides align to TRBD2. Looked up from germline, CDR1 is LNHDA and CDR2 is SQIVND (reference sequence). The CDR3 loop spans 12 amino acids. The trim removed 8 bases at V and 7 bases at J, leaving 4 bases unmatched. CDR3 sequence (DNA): TGTGCCAGTTCTAGCGGGAGCGGGACCCAGTACTTC. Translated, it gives CASSSGSGTQYF.

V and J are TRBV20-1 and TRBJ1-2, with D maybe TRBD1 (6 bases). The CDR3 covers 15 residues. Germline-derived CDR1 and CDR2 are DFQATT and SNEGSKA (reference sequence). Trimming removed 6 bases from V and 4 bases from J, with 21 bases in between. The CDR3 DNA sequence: TGCAGTGCAGACTCGGACAGATTTGGCGGCTATGGCTACACCTTC. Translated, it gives CSADSDRFGGYGYTF.

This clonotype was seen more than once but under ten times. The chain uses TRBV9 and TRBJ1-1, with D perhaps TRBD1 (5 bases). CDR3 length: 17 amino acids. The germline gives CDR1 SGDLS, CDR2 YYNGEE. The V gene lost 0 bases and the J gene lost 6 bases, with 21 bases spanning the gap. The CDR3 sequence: CASSVGGQSTDTPEAFF. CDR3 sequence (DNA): TGTGCCAGCAGCGTAGGGGGCCAGAGCACAGATACGCCTGAAGCTTTCTTT. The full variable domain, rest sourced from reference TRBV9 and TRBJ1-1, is DSGVTQTPKHLITATGQRVTLRCSPRSGDLSVYWYQQSLDQGLQFLIQYYNGEERAKGNILERFSAQQFPDLHSELNLSSLELGDSALYFCASSVGGQSTDTPEAFFGQGTRLTVV.

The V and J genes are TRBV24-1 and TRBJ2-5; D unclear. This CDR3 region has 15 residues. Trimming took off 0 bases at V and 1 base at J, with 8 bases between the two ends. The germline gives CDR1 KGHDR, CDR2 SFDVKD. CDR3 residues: CATSDLGVAQETQYF. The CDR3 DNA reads TGTGCCACCAGTGATTTGGGTGTAGCCCAAGAGACCCAGTACTTC.

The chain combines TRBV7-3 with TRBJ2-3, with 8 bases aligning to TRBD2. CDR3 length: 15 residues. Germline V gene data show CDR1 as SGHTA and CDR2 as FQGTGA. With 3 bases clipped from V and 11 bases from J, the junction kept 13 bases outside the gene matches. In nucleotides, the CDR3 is TGTGCCAGCAGCTTGACGAAGCGGGGGTACTACAAGCAGTATTTT. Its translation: CASSLTKRGYYKQYF.

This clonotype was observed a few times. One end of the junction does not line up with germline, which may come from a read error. The DNA of the CDR3 is TGTGCCAGCAGCATCAGCGGAGGCGGGATTGATACGCATTTT. It specifies CASSISGGGIDTHF. The rearrangement links TRBV7-8 to TRBJ2-3, with D possibly matching TRBD2 (6 bases). Germline CDR1 and CDR2: SGHVS and FQNEAQ. This CDR3 has 14 residues.

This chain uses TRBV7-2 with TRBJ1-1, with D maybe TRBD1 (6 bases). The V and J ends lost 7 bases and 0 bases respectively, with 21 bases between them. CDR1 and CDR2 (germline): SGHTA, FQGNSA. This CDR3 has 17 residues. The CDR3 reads CASTREGGRSMNTEAFF. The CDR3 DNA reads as TGTGCCAGCACCAGAGAGGGGGGTAGGAGCATGAACACTGAAGCTTTCTTT.

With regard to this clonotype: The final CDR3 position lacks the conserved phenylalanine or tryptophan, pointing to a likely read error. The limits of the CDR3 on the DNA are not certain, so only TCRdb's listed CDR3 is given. CDR3 region: CATGRAGNIEYQ. The chain is built from TRBV15 and TRBJ2-4. From germline, CDR1 is LNHNV and CDR2 YYDKDF (reference sequence). 12 amino acids form the CDR3, both terminal residues included.

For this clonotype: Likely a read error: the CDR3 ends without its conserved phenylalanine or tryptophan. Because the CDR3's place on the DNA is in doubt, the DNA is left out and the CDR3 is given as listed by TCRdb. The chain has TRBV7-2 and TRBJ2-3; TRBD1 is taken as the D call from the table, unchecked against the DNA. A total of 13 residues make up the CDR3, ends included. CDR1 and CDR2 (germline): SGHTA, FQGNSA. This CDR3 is CASGAGRTNTQPQ.

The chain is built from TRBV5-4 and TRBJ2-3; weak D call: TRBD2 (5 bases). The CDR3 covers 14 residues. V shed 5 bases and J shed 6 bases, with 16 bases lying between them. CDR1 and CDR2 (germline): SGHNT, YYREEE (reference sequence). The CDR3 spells CASSYSGSPDTQYF. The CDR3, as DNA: TGTGCCAGCAGTTACTCGGGGAGTCCCGATACGCAGTATTTT.

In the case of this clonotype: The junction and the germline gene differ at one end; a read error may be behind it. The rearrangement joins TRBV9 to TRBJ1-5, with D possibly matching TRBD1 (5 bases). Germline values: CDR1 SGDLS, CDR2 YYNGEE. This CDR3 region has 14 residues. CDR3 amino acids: CASSHGTSGPYNDF. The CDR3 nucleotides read TGTGCCAGCAGCCATGGGACTAGCGGACCCTACAATGATTTT.

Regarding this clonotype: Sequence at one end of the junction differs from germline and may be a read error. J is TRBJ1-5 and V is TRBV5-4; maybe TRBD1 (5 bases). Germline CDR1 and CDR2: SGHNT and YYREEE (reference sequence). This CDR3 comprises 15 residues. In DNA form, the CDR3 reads TGTGCCAGTAGCTTTACTTGGGGGTACAATCAGCCCCAGCATTTT. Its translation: CASSFTWGYNQPQHF.

CDR3 in DNA: TGTGCCAGCAGCTTAGCCCACGGTACAAATGCGAACCAGTACTTC. Encoded protein: CASSLAHGTNANQYF. This sequence joins TRBV7-2 and TRBJ2-5; no firm D call. V lost 0 bases, J lost 10 bases, and 18 bases lay in between. The CDR3 length is 15 residues. Germline CDR1 reads SGHTA; CDR2 reads FQGNSA.

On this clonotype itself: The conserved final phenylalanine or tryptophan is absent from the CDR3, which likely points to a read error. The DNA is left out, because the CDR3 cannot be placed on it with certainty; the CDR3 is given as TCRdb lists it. The CDR3 here is CASSFTSSINRPFHQ. The chain recombines TRBV2 with TRBJ1-6. The CDR3 contains 15 residues when both ends are counted. Germline values: CDR1 SNHLY, CDR2 FYNNEI.

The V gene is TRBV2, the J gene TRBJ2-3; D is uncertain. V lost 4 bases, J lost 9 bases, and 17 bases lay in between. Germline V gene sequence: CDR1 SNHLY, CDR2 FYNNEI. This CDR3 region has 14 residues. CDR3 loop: CASSAAHSNETQYF. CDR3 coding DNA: TGTGCCAGCAGTGCGGCACACAGCAATGAGACGCAGTATTTT.

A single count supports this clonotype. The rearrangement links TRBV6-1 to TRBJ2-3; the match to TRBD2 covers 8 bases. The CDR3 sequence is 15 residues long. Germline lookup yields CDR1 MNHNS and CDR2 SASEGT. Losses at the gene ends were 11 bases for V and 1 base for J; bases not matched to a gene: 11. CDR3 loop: CAGHSGDGGTDTQYF. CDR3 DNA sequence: TGTGCCGGCCATAGCGGGGACGGGGGCACAGATACGCAGTATTTT.

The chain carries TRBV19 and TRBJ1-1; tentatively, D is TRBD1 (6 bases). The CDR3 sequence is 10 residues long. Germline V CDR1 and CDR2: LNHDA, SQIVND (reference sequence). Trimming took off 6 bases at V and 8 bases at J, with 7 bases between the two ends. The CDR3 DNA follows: TGTGCCAGTAGCGGGACAGAAGCTTTCTTT. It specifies CASSGTEAFF. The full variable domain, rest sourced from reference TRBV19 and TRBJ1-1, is DGGITQSPKYLFRKEGQNVTLSCEQNLNHDAMYWYRQDPGQGLRLIYYSQIVNDFQKGDIAEGYSVSREKKESFPLTVTSAQKNPTAFYLCASSGTEAFFGQGTRLTVV.